These 7 T cell receptor beta chains share one sample of origin, sequenced in a study of cytomegalovirus exposure and HLA in healthy donors. 60 Vbeta and 13 Jbeta primers were used in PCR. The method was immunoSEQ multiplex PCR; TCRdb's version includes in-frame clones alone and lacks a portion of them. Across 150,000 or so clones, the top ten clones capture under 2% of the sample. The sample taken for sequencing was PBMCs. Receptor source: a woman aged 50 to 60 in good health and CMV-seronegative.

The chain is built from TRBV4-2 and TRBJ2-3; perhaps TRBD2 as D (5 bases). The CDR3 covers 13 residues. V shed 2 bases and J shed 4 bases, with 7 bases lying between them. CDR1 and CDR2 (germline): LGHNA, YNFKEQ. The CDR3 bases are TGTGCCAGCAGCCAAAGAGCGGCAGATACGCAGTATTTT. Its protein is CASSQRAADTQYF.

The rearrangement joins TRBV9 to TRBJ2-7, with 8 nucleotides matching TRBD2. Germline trimming cut 3 bases from V and 3 bases from J; bases unmatched to any gene: 5. CDR1 SGDLS and CDR2 YYNGEE come from the germline V gene. This CDR3 has 14 residues. The CDR3 region is CASSGGLVDYEQYF. As DNA, the CDR3 is TGTGCCAGCAGCGGGGGACTAGTCGACTACGAGCAGTACTTC.

This rearrangement joins TRBV7-9 to TRBJ1-1; a weak D match, TRBD1 (5 bases). V was pared by 5 bases and J by 1 base, with 14 bases between. The CDR3 totals 15 residues. Germline values: CDR1 SEHNR, CDR2 FQNEAQ (reference sequence). The CDR3 DNA reads TGTGCCAGCAGCCAGTCAGGGATCGCGAACACTGAAGCTTTCTTT. This codes for CASSQSGIANTEAFF.

The chain is built from TRBV28 and TRBJ1-6, with D possibly being TRBD1 (5 bases). Germline CDR1 MDHEN, CDR2 SYDVKM. The germline V and J ends were trimmed by 4 bases and 5 bases, with 9 bases remaining between them. The CDR3 runs 14 residues. CDR3: CASSSIQDNSPLHF. CDR3 nucleotides: TGTGCCAGCAGTTCTATACAGGATAATTCACCCCTCCACTTT.

The CDR3, as DNA: TGTGCCAGCAGTGTTCTAGCGGGGCTGAACACCGGGGAGCTGTTTTTT. Protein: CASSVLAGLNTGELFF. The gene calls are TRBV4-2 and TRBJ2-2; 9 bases are a match to TRBD2. Germline V lookup: CDR1 LGHNA, CDR2 YNFKEQ. The V and J ends lost 6 bases and 1 base, in that order; junction bases with no gene match: 6. CDR3 size: 16 residues.

V gene TRBV9 combines with J gene TRBJ2-2, with TRBD1 matching 9 bases. The CDR3 runs to 16 residues. The trim removed 2 bases at V and 4 bases at J, leaving 6 bases unmatched. CDR1 is SGDLS and CDR2 is YYNGEE in the germline V gene. The CDR3 spells CASSVLQGASTGELFF. CDR3 sequence (DNA): TGTGCCAGCAGCGTTCTACAGGGGGCGAGCACCGGGGAGCTGTTTTTT.

The chain is built from TRBV7-3 and TRBJ2-7; 9 bases are a match to TRBD2. CDR3 length: 15 amino acids. Germline CDR1 and CDR2: SGHTA and FQGTGA. Losses at the gene ends were 2 bases for V and 2 bases for J; bases not matched to a gene: 4. The CDR3 spells CASSLSSGVPYEQYF. The CDR3 DNA reads TGTGCCAGCAGCTTATCTAGCGGGGTCCCCTACGAGCAGTACTTC.